A selection of T cell receptor beta chains follows, all from one sample in a study of early T cells in non-severe SARS-CoV-2 infection. TCRdb itself ran the 5' RACE reads through MiXCR, one entry per CDR3 protein. The data show 120,000 or so distinct CDR3 sequences, approximately 12% seen once. Sequenced here: whole blood, sampled at baseline. The receptors stem from an adult who was a healthcare worker with PCR-confirmed SARS-CoV-2 infection or an uninfected control (not recorded which). Each CDR3 is given with its conserved first and last residue. A D gene is named only where the DNA matches it firmly. Clone size, where shown, is once, few, many, or a class for clones that have expanded.

CSVEDLWGSGNIQYF,TRBV29-1,.,few
CSASPDANLGGNTIYF,TRBV20-1,.,few
CASSISGHLFQETQYF,TRBV19,.,few
CASSITSSGRALDEQFF,TRBV19,TRBD2,few
CASSSGIVYGYTF,TRBV18,.,many
CASGDRVGYGYTF,TRBV7-9,.,.
CASSITSGGNTEAFF,TRBV19,.,.
CSVVSQNYGYTF,TRBV29-1,.,few
CASSGGRDSGTGELFF,TRBV9,TRBD1,.
CASSFAGAPYEQYF,TRBV5-6,.,.
CASSQAGQNTEAFF,TRBV4-1,.,many
CASSGLAQLTDTQYF,TRBV2,.,.
CASSPPGREGTDTQYF,TRBV7-2,TRBD2,.
CASTFSGRTDTQYF,TRBV6-6,TRBD2,many
CSGTGAGTGELFF,TRBV29-1,TRBD1,.
CASSFGPRWNYGYTF,TRBV12-3/TRBV12-4,.,few
CASSFGGLQYEQYF,TRBV12-3/TRBV12-4,TRBD2,.
CSAGGVNTEAFF,TRBV29-1,.,many
CASSLGADPYEQYF,TRBV7-9,.,few
CASKPLGTVLSYEQYF,TRBV28,TRBD1,few
CASRRTGPHEQYF,TRBV6-2/TRBV6-3,TRBD1,few
CASSFVLFKSSENTIYF,TRBV7-8,.,.
CASSFFGSGRHQETQYF,TRBV28,.,many
CASSHEGQIQETQYF,TRBV5-1,TRBD1,few
CASRPPRGHQETQYF,TRBV28,.,few
CASSHSPNTEAFF,TRBV10-2,.,.
CASSVVTGVYNEQFF,TRBV9,TRBD1,.
CASSPAPRDRNNSPLHF,TRBV12-3/TRBV12-4,TRBD1,.
CSAAGRGPNTEAFF,TRBV20-1,TRBD1,many
CASSPRSGGYEQYF,TRBV7-2,TRBD1,.
CASSQRGQDYEQYF,TRBV4-1,TRBD1,few
CSGMSGAVQETQYF,TRBV29-1,TRBD2,.
CASSLGRRDSPQETQYF,TRBV11-3,TRBD1,few
CASSLDRPTYGYTF,TRBV7-9,.,.
CASSFGVRGSKNIQYF,TRBV12-3/TRBV12-4,.,.
CASSRGGLVLYNEQFF,TRBV11-2,TRBD2,few
CASSSSDRTDGYTF,TRBV7-9,TRBD1,.
CASRSRGVQRNNEQFF,TRBV7-2,TRBD2,.
CSVVGEGANQPQHF,TRBV29-1,TRBD1,many
CASSGGVAGPHNEQFF,TRBV9,TRBD2,.
CASSTRDRGREKLFF,TRBV7-2,TRBD1,many
CASSLSSGGADTQYF,TRBV27,.,.
CASTLPGRSTDTQYF,TRBV6-6,.,few
CASSLVVAGPTGELFF,TRBV5-1,.,.
CASSLIAGVGNEQFF,TRBV7-2,TRBD2,many
CASSRRGPIYGYTF,TRBV3-1,.,.
CASRAGTESYEQYF,TRBV5-1,.,few